The 32 T cell receptor beta chains listed next were all sequenced from one sample in a study of patients and donors after allogeneic stem cell transplantation. TCRdb re-called the RT-PCR reads with MiXCR, one entry per CDR3 protein. Of approximately 140,000 distinct CDR3 sequences in the sample, about 36% are singletons; the top ten hold less than 60%. The sequenced sample consisted of blood, either unsorted or a sorted T cell fraction (not recorded which). The origin of the receptors is a human donor who was either an allogeneic HSCT recipient or a stem cell or donor lymphocyte infusion donor (not recorded which). It is not recorded whose cells these are; they may come from a transplant donor.

The chain combines TRBV27 with TRBJ1-4, with 7 nucleotides matching TRBD1. Germline CDR1 MNHEY, CDR2 SMNVEV (reference sequence). The CDR3 sequence is 14 residues long. V lost 6 bases and J lost 7; bases outside the gene matches: 8. The CDR3 DNA reads as TGTGCCAGCAGAGCGGACAGGCTGGGTGAAAAACTGTTTTTT. Translated: CASRADRLGEKLFF.

The sample holds a few counts of this clonotype. The chain combines TRBV20-1 with TRBJ1-5; D is unresolved. The V gene lost 0 bases and the J gene lost 0 bases, with 12 bases spanning the gap. CDR1 and CDR2 from the germline V gene are DFQATT and SNEGSKA (reference sequence). The CDR3 runs 16 residues. CDR3: CSARDGGLPSNQPQHF. CDR3 bases: TGCAGTGCTAGAGATGGAGGGCTTCCTAGCAATCAGCCCCAGCATTTT.

This chain links TRBV7-6 with TRBJ1-2, with TRBD1 matching over 7 bases. CDR3 size: 13 residues. V was clipped by 0 bases and J by 6 bases; unmatched bases: 1. In germline, CDR1 is SGHVS, CDR2 FNYEAQ. The CDR3 region is CASSLADRDGYTF. As DNA, the CDR3 is TGTGCCAGCAGCTTAGCAGACAGGGATGGCTACACCTTC.

V usage is TRBV12-3 or TRBV12-4 and J usage is TRBJ1-1; D ambiguous. V shed 7 bases and J shed 8 bases, with 14 bases lying between them. The CDR3 is 12 residues long. CDR3: CASTAGSTEAFF. As DNA, the CDR3 is TGTGCCAGCACGGCTGGATCCACCGAAGCTTTCTTT.

This chain connects TRBV5-1 to TRBJ2-5; TRBD2 agrees at 10 bases. V was pared by 5 bases and J by 2 bases, with 0 bases of the junction left unmatched. Germline values: CDR1 SGHRS, CDR2 YFSETQ. The length of the CDR3 is 13 residues. The CDR3 bases are TGCGCCAGCAGAGCGGGGGGGCAAGAGACCCAGTACTTC. Encoded protein: CASRAGGQETQYF.

In this sample, this clonotype turned up a few times. The gene calls are TRBV6-5 and TRBJ2-1; D possibly corresponds to TRBD2 (6 bases). CDR3 length equals 15 residues. V lost 7 bases, J lost 7 bases, and 20 bases lay in between. Germline values: CDR1 MNHEY, CDR2 SVGAGI. This CDR3 reads CASNSNGGLGNEQFF. DNA of the CDR3: TGTGCCAGCAATAGCAACGGAGGGCTGGGTAATGAGCAGTTCTTC.

The rearrangement links TRBV9 to TRBJ1-6, with D possibly being TRBD1 (5 bases). Germline-derived CDR1 and CDR2 are SGDLS and YYNGEE. CDR3 length equals 17 residues. Trimming cost V 4 bases and J 0 bases, with 14 bases left between them. CDR3 sequence: CASSRLGPHSYNSPLHF. DNA for the CDR3: TGTGCCAGCAGCCGTTTGGGGCCTCACTCCTATAATTCACCCCTCCACTTT. The entire variable domain, with the rest obtained from reference TRBV9 and TRBJ1-6, is as follows: DSGVTQTPKHLITATGQRVTLRCSPRSGDLSVYWYQQSLDQGLQFLIQYYNGEERAKGNILERFSAQQFPDLHSELNLSSLELGDSALYFCASSRLGPHSYNSPLHFGNGTRLTVT.

The V and J genes are TRBV12-3 or TRBV12-4 and TRBJ1-6; 8 positions match TRBD1. This CDR3 has 17 residues. The J segment lost 3 bases and the V segment lost 6 bases, leaving 10 bases of the junction unmatched. The CDR3 DNA reads TGTGCCAGCAGACTTCAGACCGGGACAGGCTATAATTCACCCCTCCACTTT. Protein product: CASRLQTGTGYNSPLHF.

This clonotype was observed a few times. This chain joins TRBV12-3 or TRBV12-4 and TRBJ1-2, with a weak D call TRBD1 (5 bases). This CDR3 region has 14 residues. Trimming stripped 3 bases from V and 7 bases from J, with 15 bases between. The CDR3, as DNA: TGTGCCAGCAGTTTCCGGGACGAGGGTGGTGGCTACACCTTC. This sequence encodes CASSFRDEGGGYTF.

The CDR3 nucleotides read TGTGCCAGCAGCTTAGTGGGTTCACCCCTCCACTTT. Residues: CASSLVGSPLHF. This sequence joins TRBV7-9 and TRBJ1-6; no clear D. Germline V CDR1 and CDR2: SEHNR, FQNEAQ (reference sequence). Trimming took 1 base from V and 9 from J, leaving 4 bases between them. This CDR3 region has 12 residues.

This clonotype was seen more than once but under ten times. The J gene is TRBJ2-7, the V gene TRBV6-6; 7 bases are a match to TRBD2. The junction had 17 bases not matched to a gene; V was cut back by 5 bases and J by 7 bases. The CDR3 has 16 amino acids. CDR1 and CDR2 (germline): MNHNY, SVGAGI (reference sequence). CDR3 sequence reads: CASSTPAGRGALEQYF. In DNA form, the CDR3 reads TGTGCCAGCAGTACCCCAGCGGGAAGGGGCGCCTTGGAGCAGTACTTC.

The V call is TRBV5-1, the J call TRBJ2-5, with 8 bases that match TRBD1. The CDR3 is made up of 13 amino acids. Germline V gene lookup returns CDR1 SGHRS and CDR2 YFSETQ. V lost 5 bases and J lost 3; bases outside the gene matches: 3. In nucleotides, the CDR3 is TGCGCCAGCAGAGAGACAGGGGAAGAGACCCAGTACTTC. It specifies CASRETGEETQYF.

This clonotype has just one count. The chain has TRBV12-3 or TRBV12-4 and TRBJ2-5; 8 bases line up with TRBD2. The CDR3 runs 16 residues. V lost 2 bases and J lost 5; bases outside the gene matches: 10. The CDR3 nucleotides are TGTGCCAGCAGTTTAATAGAGCGGGGGTACGGGGAGACCCAGTACTTC. This gives the protein CASSLIERGYGETQYF.

This clonotype appeared a few times. This chain joins TRBV27 and TRBJ1-4, with D unresolved. Germline CDR1 MNHEY, CDR2 SMNVEV (reference sequence). The CDR3 is 12 residues long. V was trimmed by 10 bases and J by 8 bases, leaving 14 bases between them. The CDR3 loop reads CATGHYWEKLFF. DNA of the CDR3: TGTGCCACCGGTCATTATTGGGAAAAACTGTTTTTT. Variable domain in full (rest from reference TRBV27 and TRBJ1-4): EAQVTQNPRYLITVTGKKLTVTCSQNMNHEYMSWYRQDPGLGLRQIYYSMNVEVTDKGDVPEGYKVSRKEKRNFPLILESPSPNQTSLYFCATGHYWEKLFFGSGTQLSVL.

The chain recombines TRBV10-3 with TRBJ1-6, with a weak D call TRBD1 (5 bases). V was pared by 1 base and J by 4 bases, with 11 bases between. The CDR3 runs 16 residues. Germline V gene data show CDR1 as ENHRY and CDR2 as SYGVKD. The CDR3 loop reads CAISEFGADYNSPLHF. The CDR3, as DNA: TGTGCCATCAGTGAGTTCGGGGCCGATTATAATTCACCCCTCCACTTT.

This clonotype was found a few times. The chain joins TRBV7-2 to TRBJ1-6, with TRBD1 as a possible D gene (5 bases). V lost 4 bases to trimming and J lost 7 bases, with 8 bases between them. The CDR3 consists of 13 residues. Germline CDR1 SGHTA, CDR2 FQGNSA. Here the CDR3 DNA reads TGTGCCAGCAGCTGGGACCGGAATTCACCCCTCCACTTT. Translation gives CASSWDRNSPLHF.

This clonotype was recorded a few times. The V call is TRBV10-2, the J call TRBJ1-1; tentatively, D is TRBD1 (5 bases). This CDR3 spans 13 amino acids. Trimming shortened V by 4 bases and J by 11 bases, and 17 bases separated the two germline ends. From germline, CDR1 is WSHSY and CDR2 SAAADI. The CDR3 nucleotides are TGCGCCAGCAGTGCGACAGCCACGGGTGGGGCTTTCTTT. Translated: CASSATATGGAFF.

This clonotype has only a few counts. The chain joins TRBV7-3 to TRBJ1-1, with 7 bases fitting TRBD1. The length of the CDR3 is 16 residues. V lost 5 bases to trimming and J lost 2 bases; unmatched junction nucleotides: 11. Germline CDR1 reads SGHTA; CDR2 reads FQGTGA. DNA of the CDR3: TGTGCCAGCAGCCCAGTCCACAGGGGCCCCAACACTGAAGCTTTCTTT. It codes for CASSPVHRGPNTEAFF.

The rearrangement uses TRBV4-3 and TRBJ1-6, with a tentative D call TRBD1 (5 bases). This CDR3 region has 15 residues. The germline V gene has CDR1 LGHNA and CDR2 YSLEER. Trimming cost V 1 base and J 12 bases, with 16 bases left between them. CDR3: CASSQVPGILGPLHF. For the CDR3, the DNA is TGCGCCAGCAGCCAAGTCCCAGGGATCCTTGGACCCCTCCACTTT.

This clonotype has at least ten counts. The chain links TRBV6-5 to TRBJ1-3; TRBD1 is a possible D gene (5 bases). The CDR3 runs to 14 residues. V lost 2 bases, J lost 2 bases, and 7 bases lay in between. CDR1 is MNHEY and CDR2 is SVGAGI in the germline V gene. The CDR3 loop is CASSYGTTGNTIYF. The CDR3 DNA reads as TGTGCCAGCAGTTACGGGACCACTGGAAACACCATATATTTT.

V gene TRBV29-1 combines with J gene TRBJ1-1; a possible D gene is TRBD1 (5 bases). Germline CDR1 SQVTM, CDR2 ANQGSEA. V was cut by 0 bases and J by 1 base, with 21 bases left in between. The CDR3 is made up of 18 amino acids. The CDR3 nucleotides read TGCAGCGTTGAAGATCGACCAGGGCCCTCGTTAGGGAACACTGAAGCTTTCTTT. As protein: CSVEDRPGPSLGNTEAFF.

The rearrangement joins TRBV12-3 or TRBV12-4 to TRBJ1-5; tentative D call: TRBD1 (5 bases). This CDR3 spans 14 amino acids. The germline V and J ends were trimmed by 3 bases and 6 bases, with 12 bases remaining between them. The CDR3 DNA sequence: TGTGCCAGCAGTTTTGATGGGGCCTCTCAGCCCCAGCATTTT. The encoded protein is CASSFDGASQPQHF.

The chain's CDR3 is CASSLYGINQPQHF. The CDR3 DNA reads TGTGCCAGCAGCTTGTACGGGATAAATCAGCCCCAGCATTTT. The chain links TRBV5-6 to TRBJ1-5; D is unresolved. Germline V gene sequence: CDR1 SGHDT, CDR2 YYEEEE. The CDR3 length is 14 residues. V lost 1 base and J lost 4, with 9 bases in between. The whole variable domain, filled in from reference TRBV5-6 and TRBJ1-5, reads DAGVTQSPTHLIKTRGQQVTLRCSPKSGHDTVSWYQQALGQGPQFIFQYYEEEERQRGNFPDRFSGHQFPNYSSELNVNALLLGDSALYLCASSLYGINQPQHFGDGTRLSIL.

This chain connects TRBV6-5 to TRBJ1-2; D unresolved. Between the trimmed V and J ends, which lost 0 bases and 4 bases, there was a span of 12 bases. Germline V gene data show CDR1 as MNHEY and CDR2 as SVGAGI. CDR3 length: 15 residues. DNA of the CDR3: TGTGCCAGCAGTTACTCAAACCAGCCAGTCTATGGCTACACCTTC. This gives the protein CASSYSNQPVYGYTF.

The sample holds a few counts of this clonotype. This sequence joins TRBV27 and TRBJ1-2, with 9 bases fitting TRBD1. CDR1 MNHEY and CDR2 SMNVEV come from the germline V gene (reference sequence). Trimming cost V 6 bases and J 2 bases; bases outside gene matches: 1. The CDR3 is 13 residues long. This CDR3 is CASRGTGNYGYTF. CDR3 nucleotides: TGTGCCAGCAGGGGGACAGGGAACTATGGCTACACCTTC.

This chain links TRBV5-1 with TRBJ2-7, with 12 bases matching TRBD2. The CDR3 runs to 17 residues. Germline CDR1 and CDR2: SGHRS and YFSETQ. Trimming took 2 bases from V and 0 from J; bases not matched to a gene: 6. CDR3 region: CASSFGLAGWSSYEQYF. For the CDR3, the DNA is TGCGCCAGCAGCTTCGGACTAGCGGGGTGGAGCTCCTACGAGCAGTACTTC.

This chain connects TRBV5-5 to TRBJ1-5; D is possibly TRBD1 (5 bases). Germline CDR1 reads SGHKS; CDR2 reads YYEKEE (reference sequence). The V end lost 2 bases, the J end lost 7 bases, and 16 bases lay between the germline ends. CDR3 length: 15 residues. The CDR3: CASSFEYRLAQPQHF. The CDR3 coding sequence is TGTGCCAGCAGCTTTGAATACAGGCTGGCCCAGCCCCAGCATTTT.

This clonotype has a handful of counts. Here the CDR3 reads CATSDSTGYGYTF. The CDR3, as DNA: TGTGCCACCAGTGATTCTACAGGGTACGGCTACACCTTC. The chain combines TRBV24-1 with TRBJ1-2, with a possible D match to TRBD1 (6 bases). V shed 2 bases and J shed 8 bases, with 11 bases lying between them. Per germline, CDR1 KGHDR and CDR2 SFDVKD. The CDR3 loop spans 13 amino acids.

This clonotype was seen only a few times. V usage is TRBV11-2 and J usage is TRBJ2-3; TRBD2 matches 11 bases. The junction had 6 bases not matched to a gene; V was cut back by 6 bases and J by 1 base. This CDR3 region has 16 residues. Germline V gene data show CDR1 as SGHAT and CDR2 as FQNNGV. CDR3 sequence: CASRLLAGVGTDTQYF. CDR3 in DNA: TGTGCCAGCAGACTACTAGCGGGGGTAGGCACAGATACGCAGTATTTT. Together with reference TRBV11-2 and TRBJ2-3, the CDR3 gives the full variable domain: EAGVAQSPRYKIIEKRQSVAFWCNPISGHATLYWYQQILGQGPKLLIQFQNNGVVDDSQLPKDRFSAERLKGVDSTLKIQPAKLEDSAVYLCASRLLAGVGTDTQYFGPGTRLTVL.

The chain recombines TRBV18 with TRBJ2-3, with 13 positions matching TRBD2. The germline CDR1 and CDR2 sequences are KGHSH and LQKENI. The CDR3 sequence is 17 residues long. Trimming at V came to 5 bases and at J to 2 bases, leaving 7 bases not matched to a gene. The CDR3 nucleotides read TGTGCCAGCTCATCCCGGACTAGCGGGGGACACACAGATACGCAGTATTTT. Its translation: CASSSRTSGGHTDTQYF.

The V gene is TRBV20-1, the J gene TRBJ1-2; D possibly corresponds to TRBD1 (5 bases). Looked up from germline, CDR1 is DFQATT and CDR2 is SNEGSKA (reference sequence). Between the trimmed V and J ends, which lost 5 bases and 8 bases, there was a span of 18 bases. The CDR3 has 13 residues. CDR3 bases: TGCAGTGCTTTCTTCGGGACCCACGGCGGCTACACCTTC. Encoded protein: CSAFFGTHGGYTF.

The rearrangement uses TRBV5-1 and TRBJ2-1, with TRBD2 matching 9 bases. Per the germline V gene, CDR1 is SGHRS and CDR2 is YFSETQ. The V gene end was trimmed by 5 bases and the J gene end by 7 bases; junction bases not matched to a gene: 13. There are 16 residues in the CDR3. CDR3 region: CASREGLTSGGNEQFF. The CDR3 nucleotides are TGCGCCAGCAGGGAGGGTCTGACTAGCGGCGGAAATGAGCAGTTCTTC.